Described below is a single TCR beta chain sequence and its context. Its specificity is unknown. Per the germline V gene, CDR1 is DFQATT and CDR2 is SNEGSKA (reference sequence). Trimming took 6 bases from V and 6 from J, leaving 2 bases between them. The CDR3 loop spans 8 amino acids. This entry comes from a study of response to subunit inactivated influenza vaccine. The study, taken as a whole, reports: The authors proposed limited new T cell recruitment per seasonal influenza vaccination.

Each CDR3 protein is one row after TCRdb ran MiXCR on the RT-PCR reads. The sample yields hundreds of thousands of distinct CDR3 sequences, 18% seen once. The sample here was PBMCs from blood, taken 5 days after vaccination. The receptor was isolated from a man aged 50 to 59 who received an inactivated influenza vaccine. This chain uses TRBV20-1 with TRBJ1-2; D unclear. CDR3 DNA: TGCAGTGCGGATGGCTACACCTTC. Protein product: CSADGYTF.